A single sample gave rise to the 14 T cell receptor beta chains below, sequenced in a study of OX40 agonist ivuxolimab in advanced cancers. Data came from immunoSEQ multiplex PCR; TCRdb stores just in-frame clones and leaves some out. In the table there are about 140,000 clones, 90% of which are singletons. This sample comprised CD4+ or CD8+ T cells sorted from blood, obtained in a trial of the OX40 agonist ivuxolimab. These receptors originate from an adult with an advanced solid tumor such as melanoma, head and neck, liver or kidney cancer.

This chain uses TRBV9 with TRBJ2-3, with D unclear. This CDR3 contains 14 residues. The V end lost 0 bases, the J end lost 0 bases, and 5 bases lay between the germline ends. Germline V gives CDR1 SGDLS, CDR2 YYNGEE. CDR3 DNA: TGTGCCAGCAGCGTAGCCCCTAGCACAGATACGCAGTATTTT. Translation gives CASSVAPSTDTQYF.

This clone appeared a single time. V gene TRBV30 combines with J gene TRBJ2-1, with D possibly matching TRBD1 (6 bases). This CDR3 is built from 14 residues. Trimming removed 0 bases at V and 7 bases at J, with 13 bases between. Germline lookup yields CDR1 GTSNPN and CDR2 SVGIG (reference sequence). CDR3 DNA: TGTGCCTGGAGTGTGCCCCCTAGGGGGAATGAGCAGTTCTTC. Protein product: CAWSVPPRGNEQFF.

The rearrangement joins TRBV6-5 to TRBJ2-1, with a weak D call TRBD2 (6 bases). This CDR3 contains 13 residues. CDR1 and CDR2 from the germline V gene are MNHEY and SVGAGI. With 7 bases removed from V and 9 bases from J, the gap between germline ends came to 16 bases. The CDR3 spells CASTPYGRTEQFF. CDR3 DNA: TGTGCCAGCACCCCCTATGGGAGGACTGAGCAGTTCTTC.

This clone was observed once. The CDR3 DNA follows: TGCGCCAGCAGCCCTCAGACAGGGGCCGTCGTCTCTGGAAACACCATATATTTT. This gives the protein CASSPQTGAVVSGNTIYF. V is TRBV4-1 and J is TRBJ1-3; 8 positions agree with TRBD1. Germline trimming cut 4 bases from V and 0 bases from J; bases unmatched to any gene: 11. This CDR3 contains 18 residues. CDR1 MGHRA and CDR2 YSYEKL come from the germline V gene.

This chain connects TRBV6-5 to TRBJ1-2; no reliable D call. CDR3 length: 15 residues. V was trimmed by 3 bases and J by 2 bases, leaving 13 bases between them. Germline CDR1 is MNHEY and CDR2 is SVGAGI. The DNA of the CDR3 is TGTGCCAGCAGTTATACCCCATTAGGGAACTATGGCTACACCTTC. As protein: CASSYTPLGNYGYTF.

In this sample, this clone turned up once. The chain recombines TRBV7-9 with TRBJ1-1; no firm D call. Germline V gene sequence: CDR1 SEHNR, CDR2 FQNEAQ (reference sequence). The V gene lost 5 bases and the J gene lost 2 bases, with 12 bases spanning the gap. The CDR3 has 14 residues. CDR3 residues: CASSPLVFNTEAFF. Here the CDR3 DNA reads TGTGCCAGCAGCCCCTTGGTGTTCAACACTGAAGCTTTCTTT.

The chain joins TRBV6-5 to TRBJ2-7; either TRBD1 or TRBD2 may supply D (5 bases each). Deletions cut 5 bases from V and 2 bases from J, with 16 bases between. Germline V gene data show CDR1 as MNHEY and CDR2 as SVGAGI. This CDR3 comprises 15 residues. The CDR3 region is CASSATGTAAYEQYF. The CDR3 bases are TGTGCCAGCAGTGCAACCGGGACGGCCGCCTACGAGCAGTACTTC.

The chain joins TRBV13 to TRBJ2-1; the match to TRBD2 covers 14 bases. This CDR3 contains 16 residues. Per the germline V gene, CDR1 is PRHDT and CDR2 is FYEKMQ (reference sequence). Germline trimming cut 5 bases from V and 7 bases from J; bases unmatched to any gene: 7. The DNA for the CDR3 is TGTGCCAGCAGCCCGACTAGCGGGAGGGCCGGGAATGAGCAGTTCTTC. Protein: CASSPTSGRAGNEQFF.

This CDR3 is CATSMDSSNQPQHF. CDR3 bases: TGTGCCACCAGCATGGACTCATCAAATCAGCCCCAGCATTTT. V gene TRBV15 combines with J gene TRBJ1-5; D uncertain. Germline CDR1 is LNHNV and CDR2 is YYDKDF (reference sequence). The CDR3 is made up of 14 amino acids. Trimming removed 4 bases at V and 4 bases at J, with 11 bases between.

The CDR3 DNA follows: TGTGCCAGCAGCGTAGGGGGATGGGGCTACACCTTC. It encodes CASSVGGWGYTF. V usage is TRBV9 and J usage is TRBJ1-2; the D is unclear. The CDR3 runs to 12 residues. Germline-derived CDR1 and CDR2 are SGDLS and YYNGEE. The V and J ends lost 0 bases and 8 bases respectively, with 8 bases between them.

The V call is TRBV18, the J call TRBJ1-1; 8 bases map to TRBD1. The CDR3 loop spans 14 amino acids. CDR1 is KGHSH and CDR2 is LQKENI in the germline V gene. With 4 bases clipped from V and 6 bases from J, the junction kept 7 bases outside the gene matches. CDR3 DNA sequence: TGTGCCAGCTCACAGGACAGGGCCATTCCTGAAGCTTTCTTT. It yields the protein CASSQDRAIPEAFF.

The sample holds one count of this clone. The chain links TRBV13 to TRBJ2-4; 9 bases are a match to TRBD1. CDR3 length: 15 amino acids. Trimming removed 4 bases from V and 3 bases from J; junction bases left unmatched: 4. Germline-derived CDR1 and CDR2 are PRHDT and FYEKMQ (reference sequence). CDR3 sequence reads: CASSYRGQVKNIQYF. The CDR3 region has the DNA TGTGCCAGCAGCTACAGGGGGCAAGTCAAAAACATTCAGTACTTC.

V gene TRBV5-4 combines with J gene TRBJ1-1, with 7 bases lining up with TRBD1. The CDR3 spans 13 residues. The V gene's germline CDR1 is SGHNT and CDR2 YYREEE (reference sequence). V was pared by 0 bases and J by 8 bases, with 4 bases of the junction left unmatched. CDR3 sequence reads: CASSLGQGGEAFF. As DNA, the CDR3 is TGTGCCAGCAGCTTGGGACAGGGAGGCGAAGCTTTCTTT.

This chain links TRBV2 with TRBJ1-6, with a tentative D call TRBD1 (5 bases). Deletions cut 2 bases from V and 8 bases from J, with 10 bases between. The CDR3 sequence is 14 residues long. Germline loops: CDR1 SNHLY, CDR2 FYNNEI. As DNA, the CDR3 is TGTGCCAGCAGTGAACGACAGTGGGATTCACCCCTCCACTTT. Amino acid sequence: CASSERQWDSPLHF. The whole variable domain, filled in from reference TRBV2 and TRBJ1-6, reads EPEVTQTPSHQVTQMGQEVILRCVPISNHLYFYWYRQILGQKVEFLVSFYNNEISEKSEIFDDQFSVERPDGSNFTLKIRSTKLEDSAMYFCASSERQWDSPLHFGNGTRLTVT.